These T cell receptor beta chains were read from a single sample in a study of blood T cell repertoires in COVID-19. Measured with immunoSEQ multiplex PCR; TCRdb has only the in-frame clones, and not every one. The data show about 220,000 clones, around 80% seen once. The sequenced material came from peripheral blood. The receptor set was obtained from a woman aged 70 to 79 with acute or convalescent COVID-19. The CDR3 runs from the conserved cysteine through the conserved F or W. A D gene is named only where the DNA matches it firmly. Expanded clones are given a class, and other clones once, few, many or no size at all.

V gene: TRBV10-1; D gene: TRBD1; clone size: NA; J gene: TRBJ2-5; CDR3 protein: CATSTGVLETQYF; CDR3 DNA: TGCGCCACCTCAACAGGGGTATTGGAGACCCAGTACTTC
V gene: TRBV5-1; D gene: NA; clone size: NA; J gene: TRBJ2-5; CDR3 protein: CASSEGGFRETQYF; CDR3 DNA: TGCGCCAGCAGTGAAGGGGGTTTTAGGGAGACCCAGTACTTC
V gene: TRBV6-2/TRBV6-3; D gene: NA; clone size: few; J gene: TRBJ2-5; CDR3 protein: CASSYDSLSQETQYF; CDR3 DNA: TGTGCCAGCAGTTACGACAGCCTCTCTCAAGAGACCCAGTACTTC
V gene: TRBV2; D gene: NA; clone size: NA; J gene: TRBJ2-5; CDR3 protein: CASSVSVLPYQETQYF; CDR3 DNA: TGTGCCAGCAGTGTTTCGGTCCTCCCGTACCAAGAGACCCAGTACTTC
V gene: TRBV18; D gene: NA; clone size: NA; J gene: TRBJ1-2; CDR3 protein: CASSRQNYGYTF; CDR3 DNA: TGTGCCAGCTCACGACAGAATTATGGCTACACCTTC
V gene: TRBV6-5; D gene: NA; clone size: NA; J gene: TRBJ1-3; CDR3 protein: CASSSLGSPGGNTIYF; CDR3 DNA: TGTGCCAGCAGTTCCTTGGGGAGCCCGGGAGGAAACACCATATATTTT
V gene: TRBV7-2; D gene: TRBD2; clone size: NA; J gene: TRBJ2-5; CDR3 protein: CASSPSGQETQYF; CDR3 DNA: TGTGCCAGCAGTCCTAGCGGACAAGAGACCCAGTACTTC
V gene: TRBV2; D gene: NA; clone size: NA; J gene: TRBJ2-5; CDR3 protein: CARPDHIRGAIQETQYF; CDR3 DNA: TGTGCCAGGCCCGACCACATCCGCGGGGCGATCCAAGAGACCCAGTACTTC
V gene: TRBV7-6; D gene: NA; clone size: NA; J gene: TRBJ2-3; CDR3 protein: CASSLEGETTDTQYF; CDR3 DNA: TGTGCCAGCAGCTTAGAGGGGGAAACCACAGATACGCAGTATTTT
V gene: TRBV5-6; D gene: NA; clone size: many; J gene: TRBJ2-7; CDR3 protein: CASSQQGRTYEQYF; CDR3 DNA: TGTGCCAGCAGCCAACAGGGGAGGACCTACGAGCAGTACTTC
V gene: TRBV14; D gene: NA; clone size: few; J gene: TRBJ2-1; CDR3 protein: CASSQDLWGGREQFF; CDR3 DNA: TGTGCCAGCAGCCAAGATCTCTGGGGGGGCCGTGAGCAGTTCTTC
V gene: TRBV6-1; D gene: NA; clone size: NA; J gene: TRBJ2-6; CDR3 protein: CASSGENYSGANVLTF; CDR3 DNA: TGTGCCAGCAGTGGGGAGAACTACTCCGGGGCCAACGTCCTGACTTTC
V gene: TRBV2; D gene: TRBD2; clone size: NA; J gene: TRBJ2-1; CDR3 protein: CASSLAGGSYNEQFF; CDR3 DNA: TGTGCCAGCAGTCTAGCGGGGGGATCCTACAATGAGCAGTTCTTC
V gene: TRBV6-2/TRBV6-3; D gene: TRBD1; clone size: once; J gene: TRBJ2-7; CDR3 protein: CASSYFPGQGAYEQYF; CDR3 DNA: TGTGCCAGCAGTTACTTTCCGGGACAGGGGGCCTACGAGCAGTACTTC
V gene: TRBV21-1; D gene: NA; clone size: NA; J gene: TRBJ2-7; CDR3 protein: CASSKGLAGGPYEQYF; CDR3 DNA: TGTGCCAGCAGCAAAGGACTAGCGGGGGGTCCCTACGAGCAGTACTTC
V gene: TRBV24-1; D gene: TRBD1; clone size: few; J gene: TRBJ2-1; CDR3 protein: CATISGQGYNEQFF; CDR3 DNA: TGTGCCACCATTTCGGGACAGGGGTACAATGAGCAGTTCTTC
V gene: TRBV11-1; D gene: NA; clone size: NA; J gene: TRBJ1-2; CDR3 protein: CASSSIGGANYGYTF; CDR3 DNA: TGTGCCAGCAGCTCTATCGGGGGGGCTAACTATGGCTACACCTTC
V gene: TRBV30; D gene: NA; clone size: NA; J gene: TRBJ1-4; CDR3 protein: CAWTRQRSEKLFF; CDR3 DNA: TGTGCCTGGACGAGGCAGCGTAGTGAAAAACTGTTTTTT
V gene: TRBV9; D gene: TRBD1; clone size: NA; J gene: TRBJ2-7; CDR3 protein: CASSVTDRAAYEQYF; CDR3 DNA: TGTGCCAGCAGCGTAACTGACAGGGCGGCCTACGAGCAGTACTTC
V gene: TRBV5-4; D gene: NA; clone size: NA; J gene: TRBJ2-5; CDR3 protein: CASSLDREGETQYF; CDR3 DNA: TGTGCCAGCAGCTTGGACAGGGAAGGGGAGACCCAGTACTTC
V gene: TRBV6-6; D gene: NA; clone size: NA; J gene: TRBJ1-5; CDR3 protein: CASKATGTKENQPQHF; CDR3 DNA: TGTGCCAGCAAGGCCACCGGGACAAAGGAGAATCAGCCCCAGCATTTT
V gene: TRBV2; D gene: NA; clone size: NA; J gene: TRBJ1-1; CDR3 protein: CASTNSMNTEAFF; CDR3 DNA: TGTGCCAGCACGAACAGTATGAACACTGAAGCTTTCTTT
V gene: TRBV3-1/TRBV3-2; D gene: TRBD2; clone size: few; J gene: TRBJ2-1; CDR3 protein: CASSPSRGGAEQFF; CDR3 DNA: TGTGCCAGCAGCCCATCGCGCGGGGGGGCCGAGCAGTTCTTC
V gene: TRBV19; D gene: NA; clone size: once; J gene: TRBJ1-2; CDR3 protein: CASSIVGGNYGYTF; CDR3 DNA: TGTGCCAGTAGTATAGTCGGCGGGAACTATGGCTACACCTTC
V gene: TRBV9; D gene: NA; clone size: NA; J gene: TRBJ2-3; CDR3 protein: CASSGDGEVDTQYF; CDR3 DNA: TGTGCCAGCAGCGGCGACGGGGAGGTAGATACGCAGTATTTT
V gene: TRBV5-4; D gene: TRBD1; clone size: NA; J gene: TRBJ1-6; CDR3 protein: CASSLVEGANSPLHF; CDR3 DNA: TGTGCCAGCAGCTTGGTCGAGGGGGCGAATTCACCCCTCCACTTT
V gene: TRBV29-1; D gene: TRBD2; clone size: NA; J gene: TRBJ2-3; CDR3 protein: CSVDSGGRQYF; CDR3 DNA: TGCAGCGTTGATAGCGGGGGGCGGCAGTATTTT
V gene: TRBV5-1; D gene: NA; clone size: NA; J gene: TRBJ2-6; CDR3 protein: CASSSTPSGANVLTF; CDR3 DNA: TGCGCCAGCAGCTCTACTCCGTCTGGGGCCAACGTCCTGACTTTC
V gene: TRBV7-2; D gene: NA; clone size: NA; J gene: TRBJ1-1; CDR3 protein: CASSFLQIPNTEAFF; CDR3 DNA: TGTGCCAGCAGCTTTCTACAGATTCCGAACACTGAAGCTTTCTTT
V gene: TRBV6-4; D gene: TRBD2; clone size: few; J gene: TRBJ2-1; CDR3 protein: CASSDVSGSSYNEQFF; CDR3 DNA: TGTGCCAGCAGTGACGTTAGCGGGAGCTCCTACAATGAGCAGTTCTTC
V gene: TRBV6-5; D gene: TRBD2; clone size: NA; J gene: TRBJ2-1; CDR3 protein: CASNSGGLYNEQFF; CDR3 DNA: TGTGCCAGCAATAGCGGGGGGCTGTACAATGAGCAGTTCTTC
V gene: TRBV19; D gene: NA; clone size: NA; J gene: TRBJ2-1; CDR3 protein: CASSIGGGWRYNEQFF; CDR3 DNA: TGTGCCAGTAGTATTGGGGGGGGCTGGCGCTACAATGAGCAGTTCTTC
V gene: TRBV15; D gene: NA; clone size: NA; J gene: TRBJ1-4; CDR3 protein: CATSRGTAEFNEKLFF; CDR3 DNA: TGTGCCACCAGCAGAGGGACAGCGGAATTCAATGAAAAACTGTTTTTT
V gene: TRBV11-2; D gene: TRBD1; clone size: NA; J gene: TRBJ1-3; CDR3 protein: CASSSDRGGNTIYF; CDR3 DNA: TGTGCCAGCAGCTCCGACAGGGGAGGAAACACCATATATTTT
V gene: TRBV18; D gene: NA; clone size: NA; J gene: TRBJ1-1; CDR3 protein: CASSPLLIGEGGTEAFF; CDR3 DNA: TGTGCCAGCTCACCACTACTTATCGGGGAAGGGGGCACTGAAGCTTTCTTT
V gene: TRBV6-2/TRBV6-3; D gene: NA; clone size: NA; J gene: TRBJ1-2; CDR3 protein: CASSYSIAGVGYTF; CDR3 DNA: TGTGCCAGCAGTTACTCGATTGCCGGGGTCGGCTACACCTTC
V gene: TRBV2; D gene: TRBD1; clone size: NA; J gene: TRBJ2-5; CDR3 protein: CASSPAGTEGVTQYF; CDR3 DNA: TGTGCCAGCAGTCCTGCCGGGACAGAGGGAGTAACCCAGTACTTC
V gene: TRBV15; D gene: NA; clone size: NA; J gene: TRBJ2-3; CDR3 protein: CATSSYGTDTQYF; CDR3 DNA: TGTGCCACCAGCAGCTACGGCACAGATACGCAGTATTTT
V gene: TRBV4-1; D gene: NA; clone size: NA; J gene: TRBJ1-5; CDR3 protein: CASSQARLISNQPQHF; CDR3 DNA: TGCGCCAGCAGCCAGGCCAGACTCATTAGCAATCAGCCCCAGCATTTT
V gene: TRBV19; D gene: NA; clone size: NA; J gene: TRBJ2-5; CDR3 protein: CASSLQGEAQYF; CDR3 DNA: TGTGCCAGTAGCCTCCAGGGTGAGGCCCAGTACTTC
V gene: TRBV28; D gene: TRBD1; clone size: NA; J gene: TRBJ2-5; CDR3 protein: CASSSRQGTGQETQYF; CDR3 DNA: TGTGCCAGCAGTTCCCGACAGGGAACGGGACAAGAGACCCAGTACTTC
V gene: TRBV9; D gene: NA; clone size: NA; J gene: TRBJ2-1; CDR3 protein: CASSVEGTLSYNEQFF; CDR3 DNA: TGTGCCAGCAGCGTAGAGGGGACATTGTCCTACAATGAGCAGTTCTTC
V gene: TRBV5-1; D gene: TRBD2; clone size: once; J gene: TRBJ2-1; CDR3 protein: CASRAGGHNEQFF; CDR3 DNA: TGCGCCAGCCGTGCGGGGGGGCACAATGAGCAGTTCTTC